One and the same sample provided the 28 T cell receptor beta chains below, sequenced in a study of blood T cell repertoires in COVID-19. Repertoires were generated with immunoSEQ multiplex PCR, while TCRdb's copy carries only in-frame clones and drops some. Counted here are around 200,000 clones, 75% to 90% occurring once; the ten biggest clones make up 0.65% to 0.85%. The sample was peripheral blood. These receptors were collected from a middle-aged man with acute or convalescent COVID-19.

Of note for this clone: Other DNA sequences in the sample encode the same CDR3. The chain uses TRBV7-2 and TRBJ1-2; 7 bases agree with TRBD1. The CDR3 length is 14 residues. The germline V gene has CDR1 SGHTA and CDR2 FQGNSA. V lost 5 bases, J lost 5 bases, and 8 bases stayed unmatched. The CDR3 loop is CASSPGRGNYGYTF. The CDR3 DNA reads TGTGCCAGCAGCCCCGGCAGGGGGAATTATGGCTACACCTTC.

This chain uses TRBV3-1 (or the pseudogene TRBV3-2) with TRBJ1-1; no reliable D call. Between the trimmed V and J ends, which lost 1 base and 10 bases, there was a span of 10 bases. The CDR3 runs to 12 residues. In germline, CDR1 is LGHDT, CDR2 YNNKEL (reference sequence). The CDR3 region has the DNA TGTGCCAGCAGCCAAGCAGCAACGGGAGCTTTCTTT. It encodes CASSQAATGAFF.

This clone is a singleton in its sample. The chain links TRBV27 to TRBJ2-4; 10 positions agree with TRBD2. V lost 5 bases and J lost 0; bases outside the gene matches: 13. CDR3 size: 19 residues. Germline V gives CDR1 MNHEY, CDR2 SMNVEV (reference sequence). This CDR3 reads CASSPRGTSVPLAKNIQYF. In DNA, the CDR3 is TGTGCCAGCAGTCCGAGAGGGACTAGCGTACCCCTAGCCAAAAACATTCAGTACTTC.

The V call is TRBV28, the J call TRBJ1-2; 7 nucleotides line up with TRBD1. Germline CDR1 and CDR2: MDHEN and SYDVKM. There are 11 residues in the CDR3. The V and J ends lost 9 bases and 5 bases, in that order; junction bases with no gene match: 3. The CDR3 protein is CASGQVYGYTF. The CDR3 DNA is TGTGCCAGTGGACAGGTTTATGGCTACACCTTC.

This sequence joins TRBV9 and TRBJ2-7; D uncertain. This CDR3 spans 12 amino acids. V was cut by 0 bases and J by 4 bases, with 5 bases left in between. Germline values: CDR1 SGDLS, CDR2 YYNGEE. The DNA for the CDR3 is TGTGCCAGCAGCGTAGCCGAGTACGAGCAGTACTTC. It specifies CASSVAEYEQYF.

The chain couples TRBV12-3 or TRBV12-4 to TRBJ2-5; D might be TRBD2 (6 bases). Trimming shortened V by 3 bases and J by 5 bases, and 10 bases separated the two germline ends. The CDR3 is made up of 13 amino acids. CDR3 DNA sequence: TGTGCCAGCAGTTTGGAGGGTCGGGAGACCCAGTACTTC. Translating it yields CASSLEGRETQYF.

This chain links TRBV7-8 with TRBJ2-7; possible D gene TRBD2, 6 bases. The CDR3 totals 13 residues. Per germline, CDR1 SGHVS and CDR2 FQNEAQ. Trimming removed 7 bases at V and 3 bases at J, with 13 bases between. The CDR3 DNA sequence: TGTGCCAGCACCTTGGGGGGTCTCTACGAGCAGTACTTC. Translation gives CASTLGGLYEQYF.

Here the CDR3 reads CASSLAPGVGGYTF. The CDR3 bases are TGTGCCAGCAGCTTAGCCCCAGGGGTAGGAGGCTACACCTTC. The chain joins TRBV7-9 to TRBJ1-2; D possibly corresponds to TRBD1 (6 bases). Trimming took 0 bases from V and 8 from J, leaving 13 bases between them. Looked up from germline, CDR1 is SEHNR and CDR2 is FQNEAQ (reference sequence). The CDR3 sequence is 14 residues long.

The CDR3 DNA sequence: TGTGCCAGCAGCGTAGAACAGGAGCTCTACACCTTC. Translation gives CASSVEQELYTF. The chain employs TRBV9 and TRBJ1-2; possible D gene TRBD1, 5 bases. CDR1 and CDR2 (germline): SGDLS, YYNGEE. Deletions cut 0 bases from V and 10 bases from J, with 10 bases between. CDR3 length: 12 residues.

This clone was observed once. V usage is TRBV27 and J usage is TRBJ1-6, with D tentatively TRBD1 (6 bases). Germline-derived CDR1 and CDR2 are MNHEY and SMNVEV (reference sequence). The CDR3 is made up of 14 amino acids. V shed 6 bases and J shed 9 bases, with 15 bases lying between them. The CDR3 region has the DNA TGTGCCAGCAGGTGGGGGCAGGAGATTTCACCCCTCCACTTT. Its protein is CASRWGQEISPLHF.

This clone was detected once. The chain joins TRBV28 to TRBJ1-2, with 10 bases identical to TRBD1. Germline V gives CDR1 MDHEN, CDR2 SYDVKM. V gave up 4 bases and J gave up 2 bases; unmatched junction bases: 1. This CDR3 region has 14 residues. CDR3 nucleotides: TGTGCCAGCAGTTCGGGACAGGGGAACTATGGCTACACCTTC. Protein sequence: CASSSGQGNYGYTF.

The rearrangement uses TRBV27 and TRBJ2-1, with TRBD2 identical over 8 bases. J was trimmed by 3 bases and V by 2 bases; bases with no gene match: 3. The CDR3 is 15 residues long. Germline values: CDR1 MNHEY, CDR2 SMNVEV (reference sequence). DNA of the CDR3: TGTGCCAGCAGTTTAGCTAGCGGGTACTACAATGAGCAGTTCTTC. Protein sequence: CASSLASGYYNEQFF.

This rearrangement joins TRBV7-9 to TRBJ1-2; 9 nucleotides line up with TRBD1. Losses at the gene ends were 5 bases for V and 4 bases for J; bases not matched to a gene: 17. The CDR3 contains 18 residues. Germline V gene sequence: CDR1 SEHNR, CDR2 FQNEAQ (reference sequence). In DNA, the CDR3 is TGTGCCAGCAGCCGACTGGAGACATGGACAGGGGTCCCCTATGGCTACACCTTC. This encodes CASSRLETWTGVPYGYTF.

This clone was seen more than once but under ten times. The chain recombines TRBV19 with TRBJ2-2; the match to TRBD2 covers 13 bases. The V gene's germline CDR1 is LNHDA and CDR2 SQIVND (reference sequence). Trimming took 9 bases from V and 4 from J; bases not matched to a gene: 14. The CDR3 sequence is 18 residues long. This CDR3 is CARTRDRRLAGGTGELFF. CDR3 coding DNA: TGTGCCAGAACCCGGGACAGGAGACTAGCGGGGGGCACCGGGGAGCTGTTTTTT.

The chain carries TRBV6-5 and TRBJ2-5; TRBD1 agrees at 9 bases. V was clipped by 6 bases and J by 5 bases; unmatched bases: 10. The CDR3 contains 15 residues. Germline loops: CDR1 MNHEY, CDR2 SVGAGI. The CDR3 loop is CASRGGTGRAETQYF. CDR3 bases: TGTGCCAGCAGAGGGGGGACAGGGAGGGCGGAGACCCAGTACTTC.

This clone was detected a few times. This chain uses TRBV10-3 with TRBJ2-3; D gene ambiguous. The CDR3 is 15 amino acids. Germline CDR1 is ENHRY and CDR2 is SYGVKD. The V end lost 3 bases, the J end lost 1 base, and 11 bases lay between the germline ends. CDR3 protein: CAISDKTVGTDTQYF. The CDR3 nucleotides read TGTGCCATCAGTGATAAAACGGTGGGCACAGATACGCAGTATTTT.

The sample holds one count of this clone. The chain links TRBV27 to TRBJ2-7; D uncertain. The germline gives CDR1 MNHEY, CDR2 SMNVEV (reference sequence). The CDR3 loop spans 11 amino acids. V dropped 3 bases and J dropped 11 bases, with 11 bases sitting between them. The CDR3 sequence is CASSFGLIEYF. Written as DNA, the CDR3 is TGTGCCAGCAGTTTTGGCTTAATTGAGTACTTC.

V usage is TRBV20-1 and J usage is TRBJ2-7, with a possible D match to TRBD1 (5 bases). The germline V gene encodes CDR1 DFQATT and CDR2 SNEGSKA (reference sequence). This CDR3 spans 10 amino acids. V was cut by 4 bases and J by 7 bases, with 8 bases left in between. CDR3 DNA: TGCAGTGCTAACAGGTTGGAGCAGTACTTC. It codes for CSANRLEQYF.

This rearrangement joins TRBV11-2 to TRBJ1-5, with D tentatively TRBD1 (5 bases). Trimming stripped 1 base from V and 9 bases from J, with 16 bases between. Germline loops: CDR1 SGHAT, CDR2 FQNNGV. This CDR3 contains 15 residues. The DNA for the CDR3 is TGTGCCAGCAGCTTAGGTCGGCAGGGTATATCGCCCCAGCATTTT. It encodes CASSLGRQGISPQHF.

The chain has TRBV5-8 and TRBJ2-7; no clear D gene. Germline values: CDR1 SGHTS, CDR2 YDEGEE. Trimming left V 1 base short and J 3 bases short, with 2 bases between. This CDR3 contains 11 residues. This chain's CDR3 is CASSLYYEQYF. The CDR3 DNA is TGTGCCAGCAGCTTGTACTACGAGCAGTACTTC.

This clone was observed a handful of times. This chain uses TRBV27 with TRBJ1-5; 7 bases are a match to TRBD1. With V trimmed by 6 bases and J by 5 bases, 7 bases remained unmatched. The CDR3 covers 14 residues. Germline V CDR1 and CDR2: MNHEY, SMNVEV (reference sequence). The CDR3, as DNA: TGTGCCAGCAGCCCTTTTGACAGGGATCAGCCCCAGCATTTT. It is translated as CASSPFDRDQPQHF.

V and J are TRBV28 and TRBJ2-7, with 10 positions matching TRBD2. The V gene end was trimmed by 7 bases and the J gene end by 5 bases; junction bases not matched to a gene: 11. Germline V lookup: CDR1 MDHEN, CDR2 SYDVKM. The CDR3 is 15 residues long. The CDR3 is CASTSFTSGTNEQYF. The CDR3 DNA reads TGTGCCAGCACCTCTTTTACTAGCGGGACAAACGAGCAGTACTTC.

V and J are TRBV5-1 and TRBJ2-2; a weak D match, TRBD1 (6 bases). In germline, CDR1 is SGHRS, CDR2 YFSETQ. The CDR3 has 13 residues. Trimming cost V 4 bases and J 5 bases, with 9 bases left between them. The CDR3 coding sequence is TGCGCCAGCAGCCCCGGACAGACCGGGGAGCTGTTTTTT. It yields the protein CASSPGQTGELFF.

The rearrangement links TRBV6-5 to TRBJ1-6, with D possibly being TRBD1 (6 bases). The V gene's germline CDR1 is MNHEY and CDR2 SVGAGI. Deletions cut 6 bases from V and 4 bases from J, with 13 bases between. The CDR3 sequence is 15 residues long. The CDR3 nucleotides are TGTGCCAGCAGATCTGGACAGCTATATAATTCACCCCTCCACTTT. Residues: CASRSGQLYNSPLHF.

The chain joins TRBV3-1 (or the pseudogene TRBV3-2) to TRBJ2-3; 13 bases agree with TRBD2. Trimming cost V 0 bases and J 2 bases; bases outside gene matches: 5. CDR3 length equals 18 residues. Germline V gives CDR1 LGHDT, CDR2 YNNKEL (reference sequence). The CDR3 sequence: CASSQDQGLAGITDTQYF. For the CDR3, the DNA is TGTGCCAGCAGCCAAGATCAGGGACTAGCGGGGATCACAGATACGCAGTATTTT.

The rearrangement joins TRBV30 to TRBJ2-3; maybe TRBD2 (6 bases). Germline assignment: CDR1 GTSNPN and CDR2 SVGIG (reference sequence). The CDR3 spans 15 residues. Trimming took off 0 bases at V and 8 bases at J, with 18 bases between the two ends. The CDR3 sequence is CAWSVRGSGSATQYF. CDR3 DNA: TGTGCCTGGAGTGTTAGAGGGAGCGGGTCCGCTACGCAGTATTTT.

The V and J genes are TRBV28 and TRBJ1-2; perhaps TRBD1 as D (6 bases). The CDR3 totals 13 residues. V was shortened by 4 bases and J by 6 bases, with 12 bases between the two germline ends. Germline CDR1 is MDHEN and CDR2 is SYDVKM. The CDR3: CASSYRYRDGYTF. Written as DNA, the CDR3 is TGTGCCAGCAGTTACCGATACAGGGATGGCTACACCTTC.

The chain couples TRBV4-1 to TRBJ2-7; TRBD1 matches at 9 bases. CDR1 and CDR2 from the germline V gene are MGHRA and YSYEKL. The CDR3 consists of 17 residues. V was clipped by 1 base and J by 6 bases; unmatched bases: 13. CDR3 protein: CASSQVPPGQGIFEQYF. The CDR3 nucleotides read TGCGCCAGCAGCCAAGTTCCTCCGGGACAGGGTATTTTCGAGCAGTACTTC.